The present T cell receptor (beta chain) was sequenced within a study of T cells in Graves' hyperthyroidism and ophthalmopathy. Study-level points and caveats: Ophthalmopathy prediction by the model preceded onset by a median about 6 months. Most thyroid clonotypes expanded above 0.001 appeared in blood too.

Amplification of TCR beta CDR3 regions used RNA as the template. Initially, a first-round RT-PCR of the TCR CDR3 employed the HTBI primer set. Each CDR3 protein gets one entry after TCRdb re-called the multiplex PCR reads with MiXCR. Among about 290,000 distinct CDR3 sequences listed, about a sixth were seen once. Patients having uncontrolled infection, another autoimmune disease, pregnancy or lactation were not included. This clonotype was detected many times. Its antigen is unidentified. CDR3 length: 15 residues. In germline, CDR1 is MNHEY, CDR2 SVGAGI. The V and J ends lost 2 bases and 0 bases respectively, with 8 bases between them.

This chain connects TRBV6-5 to TRBJ2-1, with no clear D. The source of this sequence is a woman aged 60 to 75 with Graves' ophthalmopathy. Material: blood. CDR3 DNA sequence: TGTGCCAGCAGTTACCGGGTGAGCTCCTACAATGAGCAGTTCTTC. Amino acids: CASSYRVSSYNEQFF.